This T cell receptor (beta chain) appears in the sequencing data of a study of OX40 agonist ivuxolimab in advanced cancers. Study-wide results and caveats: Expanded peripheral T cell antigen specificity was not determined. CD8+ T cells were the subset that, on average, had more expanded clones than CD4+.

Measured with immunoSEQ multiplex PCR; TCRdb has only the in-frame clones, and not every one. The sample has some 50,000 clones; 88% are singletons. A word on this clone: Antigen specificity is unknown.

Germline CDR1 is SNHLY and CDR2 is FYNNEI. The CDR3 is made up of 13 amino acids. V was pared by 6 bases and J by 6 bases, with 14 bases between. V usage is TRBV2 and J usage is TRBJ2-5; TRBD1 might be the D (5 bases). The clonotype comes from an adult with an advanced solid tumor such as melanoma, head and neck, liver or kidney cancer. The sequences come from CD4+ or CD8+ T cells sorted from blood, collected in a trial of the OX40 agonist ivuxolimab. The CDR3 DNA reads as TGTGCCAGCAGCCAAACAGGTGATCAGACCCAGTACTTC. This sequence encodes CASSQTGDQTQYF.